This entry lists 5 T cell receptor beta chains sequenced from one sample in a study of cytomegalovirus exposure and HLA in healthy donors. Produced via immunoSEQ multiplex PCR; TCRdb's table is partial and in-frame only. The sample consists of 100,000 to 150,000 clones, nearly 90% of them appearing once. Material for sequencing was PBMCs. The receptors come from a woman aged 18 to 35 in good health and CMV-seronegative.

DNA for the CDR3: TGTGCCAGTAGCCAGACAGGGAATAGGGAGACCCAGTACTTC. The encoded protein is CASSQTGNRETQYF. The chain couples TRBV19 to TRBJ2-5, with 7 bases fitting TRBD1. The trim removed 6 bases at V and 5 bases at J, leaving 9 bases unmatched. Germline V gene data show CDR1 as LNHDA and CDR2 as SQIVND (reference sequence). This CDR3 comprises 14 residues. Full variable domain (outside the CDR3, taken from reference TRBV19 and TRBJ2-5): DGGITQSPKYLFRKEGQNVTLSCEQNLNHDAMYWYRQDPGQGLRLIYYSQIVNDFQKGDIAEGYSVSREKKESFPLTVTSAQKNPTAFYLCASSQTGNRETQYFGPGTRLLVL.

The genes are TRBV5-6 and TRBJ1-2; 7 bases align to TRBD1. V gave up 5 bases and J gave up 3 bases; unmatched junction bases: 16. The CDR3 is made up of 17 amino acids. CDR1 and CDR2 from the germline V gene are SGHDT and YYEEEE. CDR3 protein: CASRYRNRGPHDYGYTF. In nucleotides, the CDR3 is TGTGCCAGCAGATACAGGAACAGGGGCCCACATGACTATGGCTACACCTTC.

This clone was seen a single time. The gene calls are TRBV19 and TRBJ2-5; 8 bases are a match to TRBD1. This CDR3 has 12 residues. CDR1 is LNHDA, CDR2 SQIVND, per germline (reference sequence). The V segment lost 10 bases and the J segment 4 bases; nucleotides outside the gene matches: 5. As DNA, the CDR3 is TGTGCCACCCGAACAGGGGGAGAGACCCAGTACTTC. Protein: CATRTGGETQYF.

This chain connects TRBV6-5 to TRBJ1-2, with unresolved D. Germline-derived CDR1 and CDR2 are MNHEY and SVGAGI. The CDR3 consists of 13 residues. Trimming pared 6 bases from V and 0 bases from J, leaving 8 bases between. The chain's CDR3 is CASRNKANYGYTF. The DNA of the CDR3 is TGTGCCAGCAGAAACAAAGCTAACTATGGCTACACCTTC.

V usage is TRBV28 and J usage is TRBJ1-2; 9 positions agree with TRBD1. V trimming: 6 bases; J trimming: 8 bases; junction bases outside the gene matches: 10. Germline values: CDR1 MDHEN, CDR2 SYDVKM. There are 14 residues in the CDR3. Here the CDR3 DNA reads TGTGCCAGCAGGCTCCGGGACAGGGTTGGGGGCTACACCTTC. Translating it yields CASRLRDRVGGYTF.